This passage covers 31 T cell receptor beta chains from one sample sequenced in a study of a mutant IDH1 vaccine in newly diagnosed glioma. These receptors' antigens are unknown. Profiling relied on immunoSEQ multiplex PCR, and the TCRdb table lists in-frame clones only, not all of them. The sample lists some 40,000 clones, roughly four fifths occurring once. Stated time point: week 23, last vaccination. One vaccine dose held 300 ug of mutant IDH1 20-mer peptide and came with topical imiquimod. Sequencing used PBMCs, obtained from a glioma patient whose treatment included an IDH1 peptide vaccine. Receptors originate from a man in his forties with glioma.

The V and J genes are TRBV10-2 and TRBJ2-3, with 12 bases aligning to TRBD2. Germline V gene lookup returns CDR1 WSHSY and CDR2 SAAADI. The CDR3 runs 16 residues. V dropped 6 bases and J dropped 2; count of bases not matched to a gene: 6. The CDR3: CASSSTSGGYTDTQYF. The CDR3 nucleotides read TGCGCCAGCAGCTCAACTAGCGGGGGGTACACAGATACGCAGTATTTT.

The rearrangement joins TRBV15 to TRBJ2-3, with 8 nucleotides matching TRBD2. CDR1 and CDR2 from the germline V gene are LNHNV and YYDKDF (reference sequence). J was trimmed by 0 bases and V by 0 bases; bases with no gene match: 2. The CDR3 is made up of 16 amino acids. This chain's CDR3 is CATSRDLAGSTDTQYF. The DNA of the CDR3 is TGTGCCACCAGCAGAGATTTAGCGGGAAGCACAGATACGCAGTATTTT. The full variable domain, in which reference TRBV15 and TRBJ2-3 provide the parts outside the CDR3, is DAMVIQNPRYQVTQFGKPVTLSCSQTLNHNVMYWYQQKSSQAPKLLFHYYDKDFNNEADTPDNFQSRRPNTSFCFLDIRSPGLGDTAMYLCATSRDLAGSTDTQYFGPGTRLTVL.

The chain couples TRBV5-1 to TRBJ1-1, with a possible D match to TRBD1 (6 bases). Germline values: CDR1 SGHRS, CDR2 YFSETQ. V gave up 0 bases and J gave up 0 bases, with 9 bases separating them. The CDR3 has 15 residues. CDR3 nucleotide sequence: TGCGCCAGCAGCTTGGACAGGGTCATGAACACTGAAGCTTTCTTT. Its protein is CASSLDRVMNTEAFF. Full variable domain (outside the CDR3, taken from reference TRBV5-1 and TRBJ1-1): KAGVTQTPRYLIKTRGQQVTLSCSPISGHRSVSWYQQTPGQGLQFLFEYFSETQRNKGNFPGRFSGRQFSNSRSEMNVSTLELGDSALYLCASSLDRVMNTEAFFGQGTRLTVV.

Here the CDR3 DNA reads TGTGCCAGCAGCGTAGGGACGGGATTGAGCACAGATACGCAGTATTTT. Protein: CASSVGTGLSTDTQYF. The chain couples TRBV9 to TRBJ2-3; possible D gene TRBD2, 5 bases. The germline V gene encodes CDR1 SGDLS and CDR2 YYNGEE. This CDR3 has 16 amino acids. V gave up 0 bases and J gave up 0 bases, with 11 bases separating them.

The gene calls are TRBV29-1 and TRBJ2-7; 11 bases align to TRBD1. The CDR3 runs to 14 residues. The V and J ends lost 6 bases and 4 bases, in that order; junction bases with no gene match: 8. CDR1 is SQVTM and CDR2 is ANQGSEA in the germline V gene. The CDR3 reads CSVSGGQGVYEQYF. In DNA, the CDR3 is TGCAGCGTGTCTGGGGGACAGGGGGTTTACGAGCAGTACTTC.

The CDR3 reads CASSEGTVNSPLHF. In nucleotides, the CDR3 is TGCGCCAGCAGCGAGGGTACAGTTAATTCACCCCTCCACTTT. The chain uses TRBV5-1 and TRBJ1-6; D gene uncertain. V was clipped by 4 bases and J by 6 bases, with 11 bases between them. Per germline, CDR1 SGHRS and CDR2 YFSETQ. The CDR3 consists of 14 residues.

This clone appeared a single time. This chain joins TRBV7-9 and TRBJ2-3, with D perhaps assigned TRBD1 or TRBD2 (6 bases each). Between the trimmed V and J ends, which lost 4 bases and 4 bases, there was a span of 21 bases. This CDR3 contains 17 residues. In germline, CDR1 is SEHNR, CDR2 FQNEAQ (reference sequence). The CDR3 spells CASSSSWDPGAADTQYF. CDR3 bases: TGTGCCAGCAGCTCCAGCTGGGACCCGGGGGCCGCAGATACGCAGTATTTT.

This clone came up once. The chain is built from TRBV27 and TRBJ2-7; 8 bases match TRBD2. Germline V gene lookup returns CDR1 MNHEY and CDR2 SMNVEV (reference sequence). This CDR3 has 14 amino acids. With 6 bases clipped from V and 3 bases from J, the junction kept 7 bases outside the gene matches. The CDR3 nucleotides are TGTGCCAGCAGGGTAAGCGGGAGTTACTACGAGCAGTACTTC. As protein: CASRVSGSYYEQYF.

The CDR3 is CASSPNSGALGEKLFF. The CDR3 bases are TGTGCCAGCTCCCCCAATTCAGGGGCACTAGGTGAAAAACTGTTTTTT. The chain combines TRBV18 with TRBJ1-4; possibly TRBD1 for D (6 bases). The CDR3 length is 16 residues. Trimming stripped 6 bases from V and 7 bases from J, with 21 bases between. In germline, CDR1 is KGHSH, CDR2 LQKENI.

The J gene is TRBJ2-1, the V gene TRBV4-1; D uncertain. Trimming cost V 5 bases and J 8 bases, with 13 bases left between them. Germline loops: CDR1 MGHRA, CDR2 YSYEKL. The CDR3 loop spans 13 amino acids. Written as DNA, the CDR3 is TGCGCCAGCAGCTTGCCCGGCTGGGATGAGCAGTTCTTC. Protein product: CASSLPGWDEQFF.

The rearrangement uses TRBV15 and TRBJ2-3, with D perhaps TRBD2 (5 bases). This CDR3 is built from 14 residues. Germline CDR1 and CDR2: LNHNV and YYDKDF (reference sequence). Deletions cut 1 base from V and 3 bases from J, with 8 bases between. In DNA, the CDR3 is TGTGCCACCAGCAGAGGTAGCGAGACAGATACGCAGTATTTT. Protein sequence: CATSRGSETDTQYF.

This clone has just a few counts. The chain joins TRBV29-1 to TRBJ1-2; D gene uncertain. V dropped 2 bases and J dropped 5 bases, with 18 bases sitting between them. This CDR3 has 15 residues. From germline, CDR1 is SQVTM and CDR2 ANQGSEA. CDR3 DNA: TGCAGCGTTGAACGGGGTACTACGTCGGGGTATGGCTACACCTTC. Amino acid sequence: CSVERGTTSGYGYTF.

CDR3 DNA: TGTGCCAGCAAAGTTTCGCAGCCGAAAGAGACCCAGTACTTC. Translation: CASKVSQPKETQYF. The rearrangement uses TRBV28 and TRBJ2-5; D is uncertain. The CDR3 totals 14 residues. With 7 bases removed from V and 3 bases from J, the gap between germline ends came to 15 bases. Germline V CDR1 and CDR2: MDHEN, SYDVKM.

Only one count was recorded for this clone. The V call is TRBV2, the J call TRBJ1-4; D perhaps matches TRBD1 (6 bases). The V end lost 11 bases, the J end lost 2 bases, and 12 bases lay between the germline ends. This CDR3 comprises 13 residues. Germline V CDR1 and CDR2: SNHLY, FYNNEI. In DNA form, the CDR3 reads TGTGCCTCCCACAGGGCCACTAATGAAAAACTGTTTTTT. This translates into CASHRATNEKLFF.

The chain combines TRBV11-2 with TRBJ1-2; TRBD1 might be the D (5 bases). Germline CDR1 SGHAT, CDR2 FQNNGV. V was clipped by 1 base and J by 4 bases, with 7 bases between them. There are 13 residues in the CDR3. The DNA for the CDR3 is TGTGCCAGCAGCTTAGGACAGTCCTATGGCTACACCTTC. It specifies CASSLGQSYGYTF.

The rearrangement links TRBV4-2 to TRBJ2-7; 9 bases align to TRBD2. The germline V gene has CDR1 LGHNA and CDR2 YNFKEQ. This CDR3 is built from 16 residues. V shed 1 base, J shed 6 bases, and the junction held 10 bases outside the gene matches. CDR3 protein: CASSQVGRLTSGEQYF. The CDR3 coding sequence is TGTGCCAGCAGCCAAGTTGGGCGGTTGACTAGCGGCGAGCAGTACTTC.

The rearrangement uses TRBV19 and TRBJ2-3, with 7 nucleotides matching TRBD1. This CDR3 contains 15 residues. From germline, CDR1 is LNHDA and CDR2 SQIVND (reference sequence). V lost 4 bases to trimming and J lost 3 bases; unmatched junction nucleotides: 7. The CDR3, as DNA: TGTGCCAGTAGTAAGGGGGCCGTCCCGACAGATACGCAGTATTTT. Residues: CASSKGAVPTDTQYF.

This clone was found a few times. The V gene is TRBV30, the J gene TRBJ2-3; TRBD1 aligns across 7 bases. The length of the CDR3 is 14 residues. Trimming cost V 3 bases and J 2 bases; bases outside gene matches: 5. CDR1 and CDR2 from the germline V gene are GTSNPN and SVGIG (reference sequence). The CDR3 DNA is TGTGCCTGGAGAGGGGACAGAGCCACAGATACGCAGTATTTT. It translates to CAWRGDRATDTQYF.

By share, this clone ranks as medium-sized. V and J are TRBV19 and TRBJ2-2; D is possibly TRBD2 (7 bases). CDR3 length: 15 residues. CDR1 is LNHDA, CDR2 SQIVND, per germline (reference sequence). V was pared by 7 bases and J by 3 bases, with 15 bases between. The CDR3 is CASTRGGADTGELFF. As DNA, the CDR3 is TGTGCCAGTACGCGAGGGGGGGCCGACACCGGGGAGCTGTTTTTT.

V gene TRBV5-1 combines with J gene TRBJ1-2; D may be TRBD1 (5 bases). The CDR3 is made up of 14 amino acids. The V end lost 4 bases, the J end lost 7 bases, and 17 bases lay between the germline ends. Germline assignment: CDR1 SGHRS and CDR2 YFSETQ. CDR3 region: CASSVSRGEAGYTF. In DNA, the CDR3 is TGCGCCAGCAGCGTCTCAAGGGGAGAGGCTGGCTACACCTTC.

This chain joins TRBV19 and TRBJ2-5; TRBD1 agrees at 7 bases. This CDR3 is 13 amino acids long. Germline trimming cut 4 bases from V and 4 bases from J; bases unmatched to any gene: 3. Germline V gene lookup returns CDR1 LNHDA and CDR2 SQIVND (reference sequence). The chain's CDR3 is CASSTHRGETQYF. The DNA for the CDR3 is TGTGCCAGTAGTACCCACAGGGGAGAGACCCAGTACTTC.

The gene calls are TRBV28 and TRBJ2-7, with D possibly called TRBD1 or TRBD2 (6 bases each). Deletions cut 6 bases from V and 2 bases from J, with 14 bases between. The V gene's germline CDR1 is MDHEN and CDR2 SYDVKM. The CDR3 totals 14 residues. DNA for the CDR3: TGTGCCAGCAGAAGAGGGGGGATGACCTACGAGCAGTACTTC. Translated, it gives CASRRGGMTYEQYF.

The genes are TRBV29-1 and TRBJ2-7; 10 bases map to TRBD1. CDR1 is SQVTM, CDR2 ANQGSEA, per germline. The V segment lost 7 bases and the J segment 2 bases; nucleotides outside the gene matches: 5. This CDR3 is built from 13 residues. CDR3 sequence reads: CSGQGAGTYEQYF. In DNA, the CDR3 is TGCAGCGGACAGGGGGCGGGGACCTACGAGCAGTACTTC.

The chain has TRBV7-9 and TRBJ2-7; 12 bases align to TRBD1. The CDR3 is 15 residues long. The junction had 4 bases not matched to a gene; V was cut back by 1 base and J by 6 bases. Germline V lookup: CDR1 SEHNR, CDR2 FQNEAQ (reference sequence). CDR3 protein: CASSLGDRGPREQYF. In DNA, the CDR3 is TGTGCCAGCAGCTTAGGGGACAGGGGGCCCCGCGAGCAGTACTTC.

V is TRBV7-8 and J is TRBJ2-2; tentative D call: TRBD2 (6 bases). Trimming left V 1 base short and J 8 bases short, with 17 bases between. The CDR3 length is 16 residues. Germline-derived CDR1 and CDR2 are SGHVS and FQNEAQ. The CDR3 spells CASSLGGQEGKGELFF. The CDR3 DNA sequence: TGTGCCAGCAGCTTAGGGGGCCAGGAGGGTAAAGGGGAGCTGTTTTTT.

The DNA of the CDR3 is TGTGCCACCAGCAAACCGGCCGGGACAGGGGTAATCGGCCTAAGTCAGCCCCAGCATTTT. This encodes CATSKPAGTGVIGLSQPQHF. This rearrangement joins TRBV15 to TRBJ1-5, with 10 bases matching TRBD1. The ends lost 4 bases at V and 6 bases at J; junction bases unmatched: 21. This CDR3 has 20 amino acids. In germline, CDR1 is LNHNV, CDR2 YYDKDF (reference sequence).

The gene calls are TRBV28 and TRBJ1-2; tentatively, D is TRBD1 (5 bases). CDR1 is MDHEN and CDR2 is SYDVKM in the germline V gene. CDR3 size: 12 residues. V lost 6 bases and J lost 4, with 9 bases in between. CDR3 in amino acids: CASRQEAYGYTF. CDR3 coding DNA: TGTGCCAGCAGACAGGAAGCCTATGGCTACACCTTC.

The rearrangement uses TRBV21-1 and TRBJ2-2; TRBD2 was called by the table and not checked on the DNA. TRBV21-1 is marked as a pseudogene. This CDR3 is 16 amino acids long. Here the CDR3 reads CASSIGTSGYTGELFF. DNA for the CDR3: TGTGCCAGCAGCATAGGGACTAGCGGGTACACCGGGGAGCTGTTTTTT.

The gene calls are TRBV5-1 and TRBJ1-4; D is possibly TRBD1 (6 bases). Germline CDR1 is SGHRS and CDR2 is YFSETQ. The CDR3 extends over 14 amino acids. V gave up 4 bases and J gave up 10 bases, with 17 bases separating them. CDR3 loop: CASSPTPDSLKLFF. The CDR3, as DNA: TGCGCCAGCAGCCCTACGCCGGACAGCCTAAAACTGTTTTTT.

The chain recombines TRBV18 with TRBJ2-2; D is possibly TRBD2 (5 bases). The V end lost 5 bases, the J end lost 2 bases, and 12 bases lay between the germline ends. The CDR3 is made up of 15 amino acids. Per germline, CDR1 KGHSH and CDR2 LQKENI. CDR3 protein: CASSGIGGNTGELFF. The CDR3 DNA is TGTGCCAGCTCAGGAATAGGAGGAAACACCGGGGAGCTGTTTTTT.

This chain joins TRBV5-4 and TRBJ1-4; D is undetermined. The germline gives CDR1 SGHNT, CDR2 YYREEE (reference sequence). Trimming removed 2 bases from V and 8 bases from J, with 16 bases in between. The CDR3 sequence is 15 residues long. CDR3 sequence reads: CASSFTPTIGEKLFF. DNA of the CDR3: TGTGCCAGCAGCTTTACCCCCACGATCGGGGAAAAACTGTTTTTT.